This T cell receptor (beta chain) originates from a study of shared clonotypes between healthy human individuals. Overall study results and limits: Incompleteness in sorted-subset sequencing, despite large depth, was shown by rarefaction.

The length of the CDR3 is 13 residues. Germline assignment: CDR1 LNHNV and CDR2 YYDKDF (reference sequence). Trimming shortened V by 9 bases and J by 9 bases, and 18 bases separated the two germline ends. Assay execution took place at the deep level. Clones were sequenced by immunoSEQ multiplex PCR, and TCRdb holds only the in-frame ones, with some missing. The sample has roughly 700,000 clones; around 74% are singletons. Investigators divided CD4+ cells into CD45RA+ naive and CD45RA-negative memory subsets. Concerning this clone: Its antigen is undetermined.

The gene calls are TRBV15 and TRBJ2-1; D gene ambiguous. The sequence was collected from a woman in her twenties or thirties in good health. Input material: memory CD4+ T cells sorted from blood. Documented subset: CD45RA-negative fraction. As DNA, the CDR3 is TGTGCCACTCGTGGGTCCGTTCGCGCTGAGCAGTTCTTC. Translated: CATRGSVRAEQFF.